The TCR beta chain under discussion was sequenced for a study of blood T cell repertoires in COVID-19. As for the study in general: Specimens from acute and convalescent COVID-19 originated in the United States, Italy and Spain. T cells, B-cell-depleted T cells, or PBMCs provided the cDNA or gDNA that served as material.

CDR1 is SGHDN, CDR2 FVKESK, per germline. This CDR3 is built from 15 residues. Trimming removed 0 bases from V and 4 bases from J, with 12 bases in between. Original data processing: From reference gene primer amplification, estimates of nucleated cell counts were derived. Sequencing was performed with immunoSEQ multiplex PCR; in TCRdb, only in-frame clones are kept and a portion is missing. V, J and clone size are taken as reported in that table, and D and trimming were inferred from the DNA itself. The repertoire holds under 80,000 clones, with roughly 84% as singletons. The chain joins TRBV14 to TRBJ1-1; the D gene is possibly TRBD1 (5 bases). This clonotype was sampled from a woman between 55 and 75 years old with acute or convalescent COVID-19. The sample consisted of peripheral blood. The CDR3 DNA is TGTGCCAGCAGCCAAGATGGGGCAGGGCTCACTGAAGCTTTCTTT. This codes for CASSQDGAGLTEAFF.